This TCR beta chain was profiled in a study of T cells in Graves' hyperthyroidism and ophthalmopathy. There are 14 residues in the CDR3. The germline CDR1 and CDR2 sequences are LGHNT and FRNRAP. With 7 bases clipped from V and 2 bases from J, the junction kept 6 bases outside the gene matches. Note on this clonotype: Its specificity is unknown.

Amplification yielded TCR beta CDR3 regions, with RNA transcripts as the source. The primer set for the first-round RT-PCR of the TCR CDR3 was HTBI. One entry per CDR3 protein results from TCRdb running MiXCR on the multiplex PCR reads. The profile shows around 420,000 distinct CDR3 sequences, approximately 14% of them singletons. Study-wide findings and caveats: Ophthalmopathy was told apart from stable hyperthyroidism by a 13 V-J model.

V usage is TRBV12-5 and J usage is TRBJ2-3; 7 nucleotides match TRBD1. Material: blood. The origin of this receptor is a woman aged 18-29 years with Graves' hyperthyroidism. CDR3 region: CASALDRSTDTQYF. The CDR3 DNA follows: TGTGCTAGTGCCCTGGACAGGTCCACAGATACGCAGTATTTT.